This TCR beta chain stems from a study of memory CD4+ T cells and cytomegalovirus serostatus. The germline V gene has CDR1 SGHRS and CDR2 YFSETQ. The CDR3 covers 14 residues. Deletions cut 4 bases from V and 4 bases from J, with 12 bases between. Assay: immunoSEQ multiplex PCR; the TCRdb copy retains only in-frame clones and omits some. Among about 60,000 clones, more than 70% were seen once, and the ten largest hold nearly 0.9%. Study-wide points: A US-trained random forest predicted CMV serostatus with median AUC approximately 0.9.

This clone was picked up a small number of times. What it binds is not known. The sort gate was single viable CD3+CD4+CD8-CD45RO+ cells for memory CD4+ T cells. Positive selection with CD4 microbeads enriched total CD4+ T cells. This clonotype was obtained from an adult in good health and CMV-seronegative. The chain uses TRBV5-1 and TRBJ1-3; no clear D gene. Sequenced: memory CD4+ T cells from blood. The CDR3 loop is CASSPDLGGNTIYF. In DNA, the CDR3 is TGCGCCAGCAGCCCGGATTTGGGGGGAAACACCATATATTTT.